This entry concerns a single T cell receptor beta chain. Its matching antigen is unknown. The entry originates in a study of cytomegalovirus exposure and HLA in healthy donors. The study drew the donors from its approximately 110-subject validation cohort, separate from the roughly 700-subject first cohort. The study, taken as a whole, reports: The study recorded 164 TCR beta chains that were cytomegalovirus-associated. First-cohort TCR clusters were later found to tend to co-occur in the 120 or so validation repertoires. Under in vitro conditions, a few CMV-associated chains were confirmed as specific for CMV antigens.

Germline V lookup: CDR1 MDHEN, CDR2 SYDVKM. V dropped 2 bases and J dropped 7; count of bases not matched to a gene: 13. The CDR3 runs to 18 residues. Using immunoSEQ multiplex PCR, the repertoire was profiled, and TCRdb retains in-frame clones only, with some absent. The sample has 100,000 or so clones; more than 85% are singletons. This receptor was taken from a woman between 18 and 29 years old in good health and CMV-seropositive. Specimen: PBMCs. This rearrangement joins TRBV28 to TRBJ2-1, with 11 bases matching TRBD2. Here the CDR3 DNA reads TGTGCCAGCAGTTTACGGATTAGCGGGGGGGCCCGGGGAAATGAGCAGTTCTTC. Translated: CASSLRISGGARGNEQFF.